This entry describes one T cell receptor (beta chain). Its antigen is not known. This sample is part of a study of T cell responses to AZD1222 COVID-19 vaccine. The CDR3 runs to 17 residues. After removal of 4 bases from V and 1 base from J, the junction contained 9 bases not matched to a gene. CDR1 is SGHDT, CDR2 YYEEEE, per germline. Some clones are missing from TCRdb's copy, which holds only in-frame ones; the method was immunoSEQ multiplex PCR. The table lists 100,000 to 150,000 clones, 90% of them singletons. Study-wide points: Unmutated variant regions are reportedly the target of nearly half of TCRs that are spike-specific.

The V and J genes are TRBV5-6 and TRBJ1-3; 9 bases match TRBD1. Sequencing was performed on peripheral blood, taken on day 0 of MenACWY control vaccination. This TCR was recovered from an adult in good health. The CDR3, as DNA: TGTGCCAGCAGCGTCGACAGGGGGTCCTCATCTGGAAACACCATATATTTT. Amino acid sequence: CASSVDRGSSSGNTIYF.